This T cell receptor (beta chain) was captured by sequencing in a study of blood T cell repertoires in COVID-19. Study details: Acute and convalescent COVID-19 samples came from the United States, Italy and Spain. Nucleic acid was either cDNA or gDNA, and it came from T cells, B-cell-depleted T cells, or PBMCs.

Losses at the gene ends were 6 bases for V and 3 bases for J; bases not matched to a gene: 1. The CDR3 is 13 amino acids. Germline values: CDR1 ENHRY, CDR2 SYGVKD. Original data processing: It was from reference gene primer amplification that nucleated cell counts were estimated. Method: immunoSEQ multiplex PCR; TCRdb's copy keeps in-frame clones and lacks some. The D gene and trimming were derived from the DNA, and the V and J assignments and clone size from that table. The repertoire consists of under 250,000 clones, with approximately 89% occurring once and the leading ten covering 4% to 6%. V and J are TRBV10-3 and TRBJ1-4, with 7 bases lining up with TRBD1. Sequences were obtained from peripheral blood. This sequence originates from a woman aged 40 to 55 with acute or convalescent COVID-19. CDR3 nucleotides: TGTGCCATCAGGGGGACAGCTAATGAAAAACTGTTTTTT. Translating gives CAIRGTANEKLFF.